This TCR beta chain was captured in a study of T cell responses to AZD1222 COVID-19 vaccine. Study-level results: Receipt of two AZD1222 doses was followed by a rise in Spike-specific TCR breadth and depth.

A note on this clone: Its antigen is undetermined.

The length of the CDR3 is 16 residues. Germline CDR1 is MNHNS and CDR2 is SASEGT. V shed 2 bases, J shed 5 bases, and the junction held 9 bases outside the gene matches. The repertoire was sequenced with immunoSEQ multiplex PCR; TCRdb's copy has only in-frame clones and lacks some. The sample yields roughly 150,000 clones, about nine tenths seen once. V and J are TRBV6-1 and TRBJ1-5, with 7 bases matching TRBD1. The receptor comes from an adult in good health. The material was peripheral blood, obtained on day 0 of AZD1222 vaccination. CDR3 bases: TGTGCCAGCAGTGAAAGGGCCAGGGGGGTCCATCAGCCCCAGCATTTT. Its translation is CASSERARGVHQPQHF.